This T cell receptor (beta chain) was retrieved from a study of T-cell reconstitution after alpha-beta-depleted transplantation in children. This clonotype has a count of ten or more. What it binds is not known. Study-level findings and limits: Some patients owed their high day-60 TCRbeta diversity to surviving recipient T cells and thymic progenitors.

Using unique molecular identifiers, the investigators prepared the TCRbeta library. From the PCR reads, TCRdb called clonotypes with MiXCR, one entry per CDR3 protein. Among 200,000 to 250,000 distinct CDR3 sequences listed, approximately 10% were seen once. This clonotype originated in a child less than two years old with acute myeloid leukemia, due to receive a stem cell transplant. This sample comprised PBMCs, obtained before TCRalphabeta/CD19-depleted stem cell transplant.

CDR3 in amino acids: CASSLNGNQETQYF. CDR3 bases: TGTGCCAGCAGCTTAAACGGTAACCAAGAGACCCAGTACTTC. V usage is TRBV7-2 and J usage is TRBJ2-5; D is undetermined. Germline values: CDR1 SGHTA, CDR2 FQGNSA. V was clipped by 2 bases and J by 0 bases, with 7 bases between them. The CDR3 totals 14 residues.